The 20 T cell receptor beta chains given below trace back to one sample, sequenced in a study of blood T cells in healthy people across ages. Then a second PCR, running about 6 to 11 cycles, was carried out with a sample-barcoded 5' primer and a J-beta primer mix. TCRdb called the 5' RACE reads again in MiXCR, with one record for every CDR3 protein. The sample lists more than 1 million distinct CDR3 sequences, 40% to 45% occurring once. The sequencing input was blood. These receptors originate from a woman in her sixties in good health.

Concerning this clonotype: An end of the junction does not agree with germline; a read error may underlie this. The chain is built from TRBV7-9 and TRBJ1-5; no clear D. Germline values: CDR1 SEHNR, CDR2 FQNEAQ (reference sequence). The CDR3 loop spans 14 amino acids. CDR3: CASSHDGYNRPQHF. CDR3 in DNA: TGTGCCAGCAGCCATGACGGATACAATCGGCCCCAGCATTTT. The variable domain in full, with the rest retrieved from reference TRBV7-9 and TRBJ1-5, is DTGVSQNPRHKITKRGQNVTFRCDPISEHNRLYWYRQTLGQGPEFLTYFQNEAQLEKSRLLSDRFSAERPKGSFSTLEIQRTEQGDSAMYLCASSHDGYNRPQHFGDGTRLSIL.

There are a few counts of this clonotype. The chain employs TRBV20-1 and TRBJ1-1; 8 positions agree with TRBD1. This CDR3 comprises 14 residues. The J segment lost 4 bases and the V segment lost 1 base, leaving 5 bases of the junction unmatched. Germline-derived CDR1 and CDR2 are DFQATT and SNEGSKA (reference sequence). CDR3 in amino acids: CSARAATGGTEAFF. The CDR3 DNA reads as TGCAGTGCTAGAGCGGCCACAGGGGGCACTGAAGCTTTCTTT.

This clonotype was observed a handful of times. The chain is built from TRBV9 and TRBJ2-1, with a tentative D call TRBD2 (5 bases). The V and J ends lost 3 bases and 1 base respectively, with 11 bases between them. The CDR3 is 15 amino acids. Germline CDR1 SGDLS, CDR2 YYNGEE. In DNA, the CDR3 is TGTGCCAGCAGCGGGGGTATAGCGTCCTACAATGAGCAGTTCTTC. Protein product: CASSGGIASYNEQFF. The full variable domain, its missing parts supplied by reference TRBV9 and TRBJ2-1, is DSGVTQTPKHLITATGQRVTLRCSPRSGDLSVYWYQQSLDQGLQFLIQYYNGEERAKGNILERFSAQQFPDLHSELNLSSLELGDSALYFCASSGGIASYNEQFFGPGTRLTVL.

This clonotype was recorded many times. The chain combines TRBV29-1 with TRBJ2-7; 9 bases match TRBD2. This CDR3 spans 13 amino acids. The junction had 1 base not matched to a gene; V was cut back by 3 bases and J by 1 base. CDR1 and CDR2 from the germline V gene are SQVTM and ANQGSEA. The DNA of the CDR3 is TGCAGCGTTGAGACTAGCGGATCCTACGAGCAGTACTTC. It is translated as CSVETSGSYEQYF.

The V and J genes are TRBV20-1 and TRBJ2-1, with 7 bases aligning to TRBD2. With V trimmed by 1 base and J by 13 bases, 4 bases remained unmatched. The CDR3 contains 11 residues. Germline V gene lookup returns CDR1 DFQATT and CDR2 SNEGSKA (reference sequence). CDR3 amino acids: CSARVAGNQFF. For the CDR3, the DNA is TGCAGTGCTAGAGTAGCGGGTAATCAGTTCTTC.

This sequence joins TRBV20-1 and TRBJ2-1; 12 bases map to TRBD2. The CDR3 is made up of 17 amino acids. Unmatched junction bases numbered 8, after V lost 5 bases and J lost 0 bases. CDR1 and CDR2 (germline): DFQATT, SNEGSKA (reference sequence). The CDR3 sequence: CSASTSGSPLSYNEQFF. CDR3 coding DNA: TGCAGTGCTTCGACTAGCGGGAGTCCCCTCTCCTACAATGAGCAGTTCTTC.

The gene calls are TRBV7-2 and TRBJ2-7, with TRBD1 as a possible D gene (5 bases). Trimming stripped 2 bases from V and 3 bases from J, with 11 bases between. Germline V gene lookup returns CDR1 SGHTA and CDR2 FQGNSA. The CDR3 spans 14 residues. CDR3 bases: TGTGCCAGCAGCTTATGGGCAGGGAACTACGAGCAGTACTTC. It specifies CASSLWAGNYEQYF.

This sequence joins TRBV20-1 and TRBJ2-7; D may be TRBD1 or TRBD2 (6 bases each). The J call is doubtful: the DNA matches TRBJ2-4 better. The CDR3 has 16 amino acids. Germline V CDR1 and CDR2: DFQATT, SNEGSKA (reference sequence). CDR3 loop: CSARDEGGARINIQYF. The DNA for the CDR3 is TGCAGTGCTAGAGATGAGGGGGGAGCGAGGATTAACATTCAGTACTTC.

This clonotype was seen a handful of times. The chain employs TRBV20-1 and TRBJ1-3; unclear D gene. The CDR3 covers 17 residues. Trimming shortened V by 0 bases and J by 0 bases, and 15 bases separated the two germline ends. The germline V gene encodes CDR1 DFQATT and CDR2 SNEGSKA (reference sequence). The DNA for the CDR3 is TGCAGTGCTAGAGATACTAGGGCCTGGAGCTCTGGAAACACCATATATTTT. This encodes CSARDTRAWSSGNTIYF.

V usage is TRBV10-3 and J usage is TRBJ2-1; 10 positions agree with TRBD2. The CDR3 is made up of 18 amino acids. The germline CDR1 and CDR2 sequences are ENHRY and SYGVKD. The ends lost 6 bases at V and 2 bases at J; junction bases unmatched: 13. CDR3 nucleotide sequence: TGTGCCATCAGGGGGACCCCTAGCGGGGGTACTGCCTACAATGAGCAGTTCTTC. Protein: CAIRGTPSGGTAYNEQFF.

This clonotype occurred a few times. CDR3 coding DNA: TGTGCCAGCAGTCGTATAGGGGGCACAGATACGCAGTATTTT. Its protein product is CASSRIGGTDTQYF. V gene TRBV28 combines with J gene TRBJ2-3; D is possibly TRBD1 (5 bases). This CDR3 contains 14 residues. V dropped 5 bases and J dropped 1 base, with 10 bases sitting between them. Per germline, CDR1 MDHEN and CDR2 SYDVKM.

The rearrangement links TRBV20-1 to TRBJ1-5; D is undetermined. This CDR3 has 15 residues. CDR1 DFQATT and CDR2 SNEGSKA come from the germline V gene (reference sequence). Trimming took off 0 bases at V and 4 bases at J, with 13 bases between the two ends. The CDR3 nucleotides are TGCAGTGCTAGAGAGACTCCCTCGGCGAATCAGCCCCAGCATTTT. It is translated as CSARETPSANQPQHF.

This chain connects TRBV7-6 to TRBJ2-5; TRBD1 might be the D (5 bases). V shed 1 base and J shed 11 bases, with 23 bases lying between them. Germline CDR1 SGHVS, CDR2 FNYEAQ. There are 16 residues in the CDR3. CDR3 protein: CASSLGSGRNDNEQYF. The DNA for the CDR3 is TGTGCCAGCAGCTTAGGTTCAGGGCGGAACGACAATGAGCAGTACTTC.

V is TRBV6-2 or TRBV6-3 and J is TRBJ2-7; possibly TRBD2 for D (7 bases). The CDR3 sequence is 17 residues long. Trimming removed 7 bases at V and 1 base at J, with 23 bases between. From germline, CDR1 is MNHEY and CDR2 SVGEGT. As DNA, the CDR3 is TGTGCCAGCAATCCTCGGGGGGCCAACATAAGGTCCTACGAGCAGTACTTC. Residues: CASNPRGANIRSYEQYF.

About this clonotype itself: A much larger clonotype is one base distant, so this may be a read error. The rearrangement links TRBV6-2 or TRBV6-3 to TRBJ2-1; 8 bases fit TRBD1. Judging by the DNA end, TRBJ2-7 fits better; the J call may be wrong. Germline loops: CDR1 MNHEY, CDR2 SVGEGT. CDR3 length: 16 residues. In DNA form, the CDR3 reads TGTGCCAGCAGGGAAGGGACAGGCCTCTCCTACAATGAGCAGTACTTC. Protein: CASREGTGLSYNEQYF.

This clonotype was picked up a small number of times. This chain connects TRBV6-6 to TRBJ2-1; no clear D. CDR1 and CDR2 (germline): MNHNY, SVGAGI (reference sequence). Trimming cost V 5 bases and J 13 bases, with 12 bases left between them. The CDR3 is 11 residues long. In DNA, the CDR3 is TGTGCCAGCAGTGAGTTAACGTCCCAGTTCTTC. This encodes CASSELTSQFF.

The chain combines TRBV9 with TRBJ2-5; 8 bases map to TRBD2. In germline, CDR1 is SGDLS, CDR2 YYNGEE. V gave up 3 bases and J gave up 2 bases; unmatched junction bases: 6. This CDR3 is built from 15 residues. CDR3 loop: CASSAETSVQETQYF. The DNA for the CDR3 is TGTGCCAGCAGCGCGGAGACTAGCGTACAAGAGACCCAGTACTTC.

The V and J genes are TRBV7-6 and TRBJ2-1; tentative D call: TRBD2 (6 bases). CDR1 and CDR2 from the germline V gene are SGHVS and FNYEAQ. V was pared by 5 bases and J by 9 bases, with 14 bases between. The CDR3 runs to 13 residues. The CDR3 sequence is CASSLGGESEQFF. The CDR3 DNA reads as TGTGCCAGCAGCCTCGGCGGGGAAAGTGAGCAGTTCTTC.

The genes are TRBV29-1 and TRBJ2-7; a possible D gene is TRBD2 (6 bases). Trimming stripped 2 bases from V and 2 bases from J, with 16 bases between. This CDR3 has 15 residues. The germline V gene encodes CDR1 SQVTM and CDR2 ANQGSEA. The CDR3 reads CSVELKASAPYEQYF. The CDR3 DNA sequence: TGCAGCGTTGAACTCAAGGCTAGCGCACCCTACGAGCAGTACTTC.

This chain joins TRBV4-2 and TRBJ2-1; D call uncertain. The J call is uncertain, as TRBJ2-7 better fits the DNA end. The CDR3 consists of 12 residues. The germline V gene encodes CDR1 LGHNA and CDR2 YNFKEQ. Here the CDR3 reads CASSHDNYEQYF. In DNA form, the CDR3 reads TGTGCCAGCAGCCACGATAACTACGAGCAGTACTTC.